This T cell receptor beta chain derives from a study of graft-versus-host responses after intestinal transplantation. TCRdb's table, derived via immunoSEQ multiplex PCR, lists solely in-frame clones and lacks some. The sample lists almost 70,000 clones, approximately 92% seen once, with roughly 6.7% in the top ten. As concerns this clone: Antigen unknown.

The CDR3 contains 14 residues. The germline V and J ends were trimmed by 2 bases and 2 bases, with 9 bases remaining between them. The germline V gene has CDR1 MDHEN and CDR2 SYDVKM. Study-wide points: The presence of high graft-versus-host to host-versus-graft clonal ratios in allografts characterized patients with graft-donor T cell macrochimerism. Analysis identified GvH clones in recipient marrow, with some appearing first in ileum or blood.

The receptor comes from a human patient who received an intestinal transplant, so some T cells may come from the graft donor. The chain joins TRBV28 to TRBJ2-5; D perhaps matches TRBD1 (5 bases). The starting material was bone marrow, obtained 700 to 750 days after intestinal transplantation. CDR3 sequence (DNA): TGTGCCAGCAGTTTAAGGGGTCTACAAGAGACCCAGTACTTC. As protein: CASSLRGLQETQYF.